The clone carrying this T cell receptor (beta chain) was observed many times. The antigen remains unidentified. There were only healthy Caucasians among the donors. TCRdb redid the calling of the 5' RACE reads with MiXCR, one entry per CDR3 protein. The sample gives around 500,000 distinct CDR3 sequences, 14% of which show up once; 0.52% is in the top ten. The entry originates in a study of identical twins. Study-level results: The study drew conclusions from cross-sectional statistical analysis, not from following the same donors.

Losses at the gene ends were 4 bases for V and 2 bases for J; bases not matched to a gene: 3. CDR3 size: 14 residues. Germline-derived CDR1 and CDR2 are SGHDT and YYEEEE. The same sample was also studied in work on yellow fever vaccine responses in identical twins. That report adds: As reported, the vaccine T cell response of twins seemed partly convergent and partly personalized.

This TCR was recovered from a woman in her late teens or twenties in good health. Sequencing was done on a sample of CD4+ T cells sorted from blood. This rearrangement joins TRBV5-6 to TRBJ2-3; 8 bases fit TRBD2. In nucleotides, the CDR3 is TGTGCCAGCAGCCTTGGACTAGCCACAGATACGCAGTATTTT. Its translation is CASSLGLATDTQYF.